This T cell receptor beta chain was recovered during a study of blood T cell repertoires in COVID-19. About the research overall: T cells, B-cell-depleted T cells, or PBMCs provided the cDNA or gDNA that served as material.

Per the authors' pipeline: Nucleated cell counts were estimated from reference gene primer amplification. Assay: immunoSEQ multiplex PCR; the TCRdb copy retains only in-frame clones and omits some. V, J and clone size derive from that table, while D and trimming were established from the DNA sequence. The repertoire consists of some 190,000 clones, with 85% to 90% occurring once and the leading ten covering approximately 4.5%. V gave up 1 base and J gave up 5 bases; unmatched junction bases: 4. The germline V gene has CDR1 SGHNT and CDR2 YENEEA. The CDR3 has 15 residues. This receptor was taken from a human donor in a cohort sampled during active COVID-19. Sequenced: peripheral blood. The rearrangement links TRBV11-3 to TRBJ2-3, with TRBD2 identical over 9 bases. CDR3 nucleotides: TGTGCCAGCAGCTTAGCTAGCGGGGAGCGAGATACGCAGTATTTT. This codes for CASSLASGERDTQYF.